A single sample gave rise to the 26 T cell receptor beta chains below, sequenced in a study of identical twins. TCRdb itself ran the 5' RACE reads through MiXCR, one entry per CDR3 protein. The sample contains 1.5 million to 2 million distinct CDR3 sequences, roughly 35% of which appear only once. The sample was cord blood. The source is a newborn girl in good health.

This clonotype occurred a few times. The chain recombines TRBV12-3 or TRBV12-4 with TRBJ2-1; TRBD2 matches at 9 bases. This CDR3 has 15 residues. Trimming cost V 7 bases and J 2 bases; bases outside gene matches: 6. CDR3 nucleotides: TGTGCCAGCAACCTGGAGCGGGGGGCCTACAATGAGCAGTTCTTC. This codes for CASNLERGAYNEQFF.

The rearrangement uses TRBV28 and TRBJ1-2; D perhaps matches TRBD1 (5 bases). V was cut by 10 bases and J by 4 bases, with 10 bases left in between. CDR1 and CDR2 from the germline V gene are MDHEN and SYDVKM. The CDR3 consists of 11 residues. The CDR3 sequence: CATTGRYGYTF. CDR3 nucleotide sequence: TGTGCCACGACGGGGCGCTATGGCTACACCTTC.

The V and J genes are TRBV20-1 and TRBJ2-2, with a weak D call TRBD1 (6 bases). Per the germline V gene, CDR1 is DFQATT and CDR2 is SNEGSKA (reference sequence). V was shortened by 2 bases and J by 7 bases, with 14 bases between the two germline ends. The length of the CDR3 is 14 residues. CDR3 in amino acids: CSARRQGLGGELFF. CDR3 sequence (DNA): TGCAGTGCTAGACGGCAGGGGCTGGGCGGGGAGCTGTTTTTT.

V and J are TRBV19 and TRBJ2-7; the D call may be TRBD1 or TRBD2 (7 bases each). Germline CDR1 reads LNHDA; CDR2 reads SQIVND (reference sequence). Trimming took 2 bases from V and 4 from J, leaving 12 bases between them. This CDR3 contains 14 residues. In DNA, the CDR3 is TGTGCCAGTAGTATACCAGGGGGGGGATACGAGCAGTACTTC. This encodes CASSIPGGGYEQYF.

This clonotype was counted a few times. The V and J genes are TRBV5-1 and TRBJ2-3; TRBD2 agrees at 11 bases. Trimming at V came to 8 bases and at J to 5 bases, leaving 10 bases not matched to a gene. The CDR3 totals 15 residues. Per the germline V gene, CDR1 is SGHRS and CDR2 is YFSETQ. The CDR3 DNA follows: TGCGCCAGTGCATCCACTAGCGGGGGAGGAGATACGCAGTATTTT. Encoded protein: CASASTSGGGDTQYF. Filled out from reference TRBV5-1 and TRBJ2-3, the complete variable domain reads KAGVTQTPRYLIKTRGQQVTLSCSPISGHRSVSWYQQTPGQGLQFLFEYFSETQRNKGNFPGRFSGRQFSNSRSEMNVSTLELGDSALYLCASASTSGGGDTQYFGPGTRLTVL.

The CDR3: CASRERQGNTEAFF. In DNA form, the CDR3 reads TGTGCCAGCAGGGAGAGACAGGGGAACACTGAAGCTTTCTTT. The rearrangement uses TRBV2 and TRBJ1-1; TRBD1 agrees at 7 bases. There are 14 residues in the CDR3. Per the germline V gene, CDR1 is SNHLY and CDR2 is FYNNEI. The J segment lost 1 base and the V segment lost 6 bases, leaving 5 bases of the junction unmatched.

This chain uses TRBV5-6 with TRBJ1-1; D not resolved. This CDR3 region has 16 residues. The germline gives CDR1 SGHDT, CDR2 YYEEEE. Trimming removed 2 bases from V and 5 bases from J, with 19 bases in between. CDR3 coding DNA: TGTGCCAGCAGCTTTGACCCCACGCGCCCGGGGACTGAAGCTTTCTTT. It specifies CASSFDPTRPGTEAFF. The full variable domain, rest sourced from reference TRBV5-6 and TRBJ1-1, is DAGVTQSPTHLIKTRGQQVTLRCSPKSGHDTVSWYQQALGQGPQFIFQYYEEEERQRGNFPDRFSGHQFPNYSSELNVNALLLGDSALYLCASSFDPTRPGTEAFFGQGTRLTVV.

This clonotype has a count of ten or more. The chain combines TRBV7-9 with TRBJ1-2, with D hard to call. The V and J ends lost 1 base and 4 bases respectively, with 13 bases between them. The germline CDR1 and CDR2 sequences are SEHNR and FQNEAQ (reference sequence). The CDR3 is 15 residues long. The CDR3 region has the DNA TGTGCCAGCAGCTTAGACTCTAGGACTGCCTATGGCTACACCTTC. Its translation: CASSLDSRTAYGYTF.

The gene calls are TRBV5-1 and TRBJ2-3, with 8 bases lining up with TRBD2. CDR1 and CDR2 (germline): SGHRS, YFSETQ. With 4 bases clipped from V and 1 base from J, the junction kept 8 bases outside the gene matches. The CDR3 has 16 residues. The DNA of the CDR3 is TGCGCCAGCAGCCAGTATGGGCGGGGGGGCACAGATACGCAGTATTTT. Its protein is CASSQYGRGGTDTQYF. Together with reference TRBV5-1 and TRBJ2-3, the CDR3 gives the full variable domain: KAGVTQTPRYLIKTRGQQVTLSCSPISGHRSVSWYQQTPGQGLQFLFEYFSETQRNKGNFPGRFSGRQFSNSRSEMNVSTLELGDSALYLCASSQYGRGGTDTQYFGPGTRLTVL.

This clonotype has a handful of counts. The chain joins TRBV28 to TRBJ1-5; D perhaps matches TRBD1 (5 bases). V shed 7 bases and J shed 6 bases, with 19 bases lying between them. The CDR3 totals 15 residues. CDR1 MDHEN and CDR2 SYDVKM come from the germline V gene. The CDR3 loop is CASTPGRLKGQPQHF. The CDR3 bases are TGTGCCAGCACCCCAGGGCGGCTAAAAGGTCAGCCCCAGCATTTT.

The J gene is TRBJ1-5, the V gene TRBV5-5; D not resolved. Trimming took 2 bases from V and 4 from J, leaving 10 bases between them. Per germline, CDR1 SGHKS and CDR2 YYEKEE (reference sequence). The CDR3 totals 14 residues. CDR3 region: CASSFGDLNQPQHF. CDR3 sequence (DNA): TGTGCCAGCAGCTTTGGAGACTTAAATCAGCCCCAGCATTTT.

CDR3: CASSGPSVISYNEQYF. The DNA for the CDR3 is TGTGCCAGCAGCGGCCCTAGCGTAATCTCCTACAATGAGCAGTACTTC. This chain connects TRBV9 to TRBJ2-5; D perhaps matches TRBD2 (6 bases). This CDR3 region has 16 residues. Germline CDR1 is SGDLS and CDR2 is YYNGEE. Trimming removed 3 bases at V and 11 bases at J, with 26 bases between.

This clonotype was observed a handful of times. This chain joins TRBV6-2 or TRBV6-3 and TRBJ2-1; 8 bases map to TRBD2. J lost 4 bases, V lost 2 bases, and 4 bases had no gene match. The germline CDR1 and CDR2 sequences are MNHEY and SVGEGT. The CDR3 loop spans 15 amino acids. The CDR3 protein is CASSYAGGQYNEQFF. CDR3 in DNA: TGTGCCAGCAGTTACGCGGGAGGACAATACAATGAGCAGTTCTTC.

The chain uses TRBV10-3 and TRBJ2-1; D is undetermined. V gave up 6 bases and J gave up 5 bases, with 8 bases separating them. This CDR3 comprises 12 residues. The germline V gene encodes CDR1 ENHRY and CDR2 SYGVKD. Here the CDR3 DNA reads TGTGCCATCAGGGAATTTGACAATGAGCAGTTCTTC. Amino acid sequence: CAIREFDNEQFF.

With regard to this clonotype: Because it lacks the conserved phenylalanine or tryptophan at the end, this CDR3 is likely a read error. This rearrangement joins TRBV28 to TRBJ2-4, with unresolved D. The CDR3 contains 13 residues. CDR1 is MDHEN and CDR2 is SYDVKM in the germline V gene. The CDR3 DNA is TGCGCCAGCAGTTTAGGTACGGATACTATTCAGTACCTC. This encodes CASSLGTDTIQYL.

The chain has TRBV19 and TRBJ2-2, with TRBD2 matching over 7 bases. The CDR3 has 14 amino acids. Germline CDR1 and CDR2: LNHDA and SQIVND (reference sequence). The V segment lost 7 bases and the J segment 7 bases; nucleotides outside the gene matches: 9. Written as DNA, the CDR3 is TGTGCCAGTACTCCTCCGGGGGGAGGCGGGGAGCTGTTTTTT. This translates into CASTPPGGGGELFF.

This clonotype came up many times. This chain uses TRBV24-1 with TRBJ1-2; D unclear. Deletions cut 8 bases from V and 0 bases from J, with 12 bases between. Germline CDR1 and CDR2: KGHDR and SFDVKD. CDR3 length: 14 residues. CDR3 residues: CATTVNGTNYGYTF. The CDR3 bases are TGTGCCACCACTGTAAACGGTACTAACTATGGCTACACCTTC.

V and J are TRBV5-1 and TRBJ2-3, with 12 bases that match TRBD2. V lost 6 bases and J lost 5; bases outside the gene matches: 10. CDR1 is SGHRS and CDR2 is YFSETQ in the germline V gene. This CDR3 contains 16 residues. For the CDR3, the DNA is TGCGCCAGCACCCTCCTACTAGCGGGAGGCGGAGATACGCAGTATTTT. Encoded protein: CASTLLLAGGGDTQYF.

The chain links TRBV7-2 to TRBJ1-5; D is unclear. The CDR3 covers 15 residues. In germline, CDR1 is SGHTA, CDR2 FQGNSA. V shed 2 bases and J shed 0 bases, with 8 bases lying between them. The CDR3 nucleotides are TGTGCCAGCAGCTTAACGGATCTTAGCAATCAGCCCCAGCATTTT. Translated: CASSLTDLSNQPQHF.

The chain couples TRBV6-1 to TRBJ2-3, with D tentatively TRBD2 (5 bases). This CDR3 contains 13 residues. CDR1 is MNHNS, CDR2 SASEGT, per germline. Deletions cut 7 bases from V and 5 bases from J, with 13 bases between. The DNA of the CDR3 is TGTGCCAGCACGAGGACTGGTGGAGATACGCAGTATTTT. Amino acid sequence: CASTRTGGDTQYF.

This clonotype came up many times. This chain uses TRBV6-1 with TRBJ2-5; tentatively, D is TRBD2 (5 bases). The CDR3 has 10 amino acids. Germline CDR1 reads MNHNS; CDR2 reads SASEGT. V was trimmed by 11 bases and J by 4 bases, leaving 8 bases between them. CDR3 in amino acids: CAGGRETQYF. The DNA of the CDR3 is TGTGCCGGAGGCAGAGAGACCCAGTACTTC.

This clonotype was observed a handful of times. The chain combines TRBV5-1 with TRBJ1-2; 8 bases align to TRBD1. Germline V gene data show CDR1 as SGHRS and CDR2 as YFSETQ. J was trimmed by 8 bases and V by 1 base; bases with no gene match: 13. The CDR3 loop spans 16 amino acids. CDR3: CASSLMSRVTGDGYTF. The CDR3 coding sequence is TGCGCCAGCAGCTTGATGAGTAGGGTGACAGGGGACGGCTACACCTTC.

The CDR3 DNA reads as TGTACCACTACCCTCCGTCCTAGCGGGGGTTACAATGAGCAGTTCTTC. This encodes CTTTLRPSGGYNEQFF. V and J are TRBV12-3 or TRBV12-4 and TRBJ2-1, with 10 bases matching TRBD2. The CDR3 runs 16 residues.

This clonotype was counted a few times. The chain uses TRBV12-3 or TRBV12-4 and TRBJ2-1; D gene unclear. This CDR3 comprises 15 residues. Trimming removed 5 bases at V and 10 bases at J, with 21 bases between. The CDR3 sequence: CASSPRIKPEDEQFF. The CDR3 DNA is TGTGCCAGCAGTCCACGCATTAAACCAGAGGACGAGCAGTTCTTC.

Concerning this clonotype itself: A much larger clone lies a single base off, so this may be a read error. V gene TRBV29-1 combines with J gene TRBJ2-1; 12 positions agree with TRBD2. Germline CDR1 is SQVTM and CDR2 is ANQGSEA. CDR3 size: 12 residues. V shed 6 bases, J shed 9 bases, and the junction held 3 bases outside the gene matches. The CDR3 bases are TGCAGCGTCGGACTAGCGGGATGTGAGCAGTTCTTC. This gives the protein CSVGLAGCEQFF.

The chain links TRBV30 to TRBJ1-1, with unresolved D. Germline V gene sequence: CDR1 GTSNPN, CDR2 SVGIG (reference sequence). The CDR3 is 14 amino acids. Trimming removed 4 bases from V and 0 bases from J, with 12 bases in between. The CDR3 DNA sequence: TGTGCCTGGATCGGGTCGGCCCTGAACACTGAAGCTTTCTTT. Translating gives CAWIGSALNTEAFF.